This entry concerns a single T cell receptor (beta chain). In its sample, this clonotype was seen a few times. Its specific antigen is unknown. No base quality values were provided; no much bigger clone lies one nucleotide off. This specimen belongs to a study of CD8 T cells in ankylosing spondylitis (dated by TCRdb to about 2017). Looking at the study overall: The study profiled T cell receptor beta repertoires in healthy donors and ankylosing spondylitis patients to find disease-linked TCR variants. The full study cohort was made up of over 20 ankylosing spondylitis patients and about a hundred healthy donors. Peripheral blood was sampled, and synovial fluid was additionally collected from ankylosing spondylitis patients.

Paper-wide results and their limitations: Blood from ankylosing spondylitis patients appeared to be characterized by a TCR beta motif composed of several highly homologous amino acid variants. The disease-linked clones were reported to be significantly enriched in matched synovial fluid samples from ankylosing spondylitis patients. Some motif variants were previously reported in synovial fluid and blood of reactive arthritis patients, suggesting common disease-initiation mechanisms. The disease-linked clones had a CD8+ phenotype and were found at relatively low frequencies in peripheral blood.

The sequencer was an Illumina HiSeq 2500. Quantitative 5'-RACE with molecular barcodes was the method used to prepare the TCR beta libraries. In the source study's methods: Disease-linked TCR variants were identified with a new computational method built on a probabilistic model of VDJ rearrangement. Using fastp at Q25 and MiXCR, TCRdb reprocessed the public reads and kept productive beta chains. Merged by CDR3 protein, the rows form single entries marked with the most common genes and DNA. These V and J calls rely on TCRdb rather than the paper's analysis. This sample has some 800,000 distinct CDR3 sequences in its table, and about 10% of those were observed once. The ten most abundant clones make up approximately 0.5% of the sample. CDR1 and CDR2, looked up from the germline V gene, are KGHDR and SFDVKD. V gives up 1 base and J gives up 5 bases, and the segment between their germline ends measures 16 bases. The CDR3 runs 16 amino acids, cysteine and phenylalanine included. The CDR3 DNA has 48 bases and is translated from base 1.

The sequence was collected from a male donor with ankylosing spondylitis. Sample: blood, either unsorted or a sorted T cell fraction (not recorded which). The chain is made from TRBV24-1 and TRBJ2-5; TRBD2 is a possible D gene, resting on 5 matching bases. The CDR3 amino acid sequence is: CATSDFSRGVGETQYF. The DNA sequence follows: TGTGCCACCAGTGATTTTTCCCGGGGAGTCGGGGAGACCCAGTACTTC.